These 28 T cell receptor beta chains share one sample of origin, sequenced in a study of blood T cell repertoires in COVID-19. Produced via immunoSEQ multiplex PCR; TCRdb's table is partial and in-frame only. The table includes under 300,000 clones, 85% to 90% detected once. What was sequenced was peripheral blood. Receptor source: a human donor in a cohort sampled during active COVID-19.

This chain links TRBV15 with TRBJ2-5; 10 nucleotides align to TRBD2. There are 18 residues in the CDR3. The germline gives CDR1 LNHNV, CDR2 YYDKDF (reference sequence). V lost 3 bases and J lost 3; bases outside the gene matches: 13. CDR3 bases: TGTGCCACCAGCAGGGGGGACCTCGGACTAGCGGCAAAAGAGACCCAGTACTTC. Amino acids: CATSRGDLGLAAKETQYF.

The chain uses TRBV28 and TRBJ1-5, with 9 bases that match TRBD1. V dropped 7 bases and J dropped 5; count of bases not matched to a gene: 9. This CDR3 region has 15 residues. Germline lookup yields CDR1 MDHEN and CDR2 SYDVKM. CDR3 coding DNA: TGTGCCAGCACCCCTTCGGGACAGGGAGATCAGCCCCAGCATTTT. Translating gives CASTPSGQGDQPQHF.

This clone has only one observation. This sequence joins TRBV7-8 and TRBJ1-2; 10 bases are a match to TRBD1. The CDR3 is 14 residues long. V trimming: 5 bases; J trimming: 4 bases; junction bases outside the gene matches: 4. Germline V gives CDR1 SGHVS, CDR2 FQNEAQ. The CDR3 reads CASSGQGVSYGYTF. The CDR3 nucleotides read TGTGCCAGCAGCGGACAGGGGGTCTCCTATGGCTACACCTTC.

The chain recombines TRBV18 with TRBJ1-4; D gene uncertain. The germline V and J ends were trimmed by 0 bases and 0 bases, with 8 bases remaining between them. There are 16 residues in the CDR3. Germline CDR1 reads KGHSH; CDR2 reads LQKENI. CDR3 nucleotide sequence: TGTGCCAGCTCACCACCCGGAGTTGCAACTAATGAAAAACTGTTTTTT. Translation: CASSPPGVATNEKLFF.

J is TRBJ2-5 and V is TRBV7-2; D is perhaps TRBD2 (6 bases). This CDR3 comprises 14 residues. The germline V gene encodes CDR1 SGHTA and CDR2 FQGNSA. The V end lost 1 base, the J end lost 4 bases, and 10 bases lay between the germline ends. For the CDR3, the DNA is TGTGCCAGCAGCTTAGTGGCGGGACGAGAGACCCAGTACTTC. This translates into CASSLVAGRETQYF.

The chain links TRBV2 to TRBJ2-3; TRBD1 might be the D (6 bases). V was pared by 5 bases and J by 6 bases, with 15 bases between. The CDR3 sequence is 14 residues long. In germline, CDR1 is SNHLY, CDR2 FYNNEI. For the CDR3, the DNA is TGTGCCAGCAGTACGGACAGAAACACCGATACGCAGTATTTT. Amino acid sequence: CASSTDRNTDTQYF.

V usage is TRBV2 and J usage is TRBJ2-2; the match to TRBD2 covers 9 bases. This CDR3 comprises 14 residues. V shed 8 bases and J 2 bases; nucleotides not matched to a gene: 3. Germline loops: CDR1 SNHLY, CDR2 FYNNEI. The DNA of the CDR3 is TGTGCCAGCCGGGGACTAGCCAACACCGGGGAGCTGTTTTTT. Encoded protein: CASRGLANTGELFF.

This clone was observed once. V is TRBV3-1 (or the pseudogene TRBV3-2) and J is TRBJ2-2; the D is unclear. The germline CDR1 and CDR2 sequences are LGHDT and YNNKEL (reference sequence). The length of the CDR3 is 12 residues. V was trimmed by 7 bases and J by 4 bases, leaving 7 bases between them. The CDR3 spells CASNPGTGELFF. The CDR3 DNA reads TGTGCCAGCAACCCAGGCACCGGGGAGCTGTTTTTT.

The chain joins TRBV19 to TRBJ1-1; 9 bases are a match to TRBD1. V lost 9 bases to trimming and J lost 12 bases; unmatched junction nucleotides: 5. Germline loops: CDR1 LNHDA, CDR2 SQIVND (reference sequence). This CDR3 region has 10 residues. CDR3 region: CASSGTGTFF. In DNA, the CDR3 is TGTGCCAGCTCCGGGACAGGGACTTTCTTT.

V is TRBV23-1 and J is TRBJ2-7; D not resolved. TRBV23-1 is an open reading frame whose function is uncertain. This CDR3 comprises 13 residues. The V gene lost 10 bases and the J gene lost 3 bases, with 16 bases spanning the gap. The DNA for the CDR3 is TGCGCCAACAATCTAGACCCTTGCTACGAGCAGTACTTC. Its protein product is CANNLDPCYEQYF.

The chain uses TRBV7-2 and TRBJ2-2, with 11 positions matching TRBD2. Trimming took 5 bases from V and 6 from J; bases not matched to a gene: 8. The CDR3 sequence is 16 residues long. Germline V gene lookup returns CDR1 SGHTA and CDR2 FQGNSA. In nucleotides, the CDR3 is TGTGCCAGCAGCGCCACTAGCGGGAGTCGTTCCGGGGAGCTGTTTTTT. Translation gives CASSATSGSRSGELFF.

The chain combines TRBV6-5 with TRBJ2-2; D might be TRBD2 (5 bases). V was pared by 0 bases and J by 4 bases, with 9 bases between. Germline CDR1 reads MNHEY; CDR2 reads SVGAGI. CDR3 length equals 15 residues. The CDR3 nucleotides are TGTGCCAGCAGTTACTCGGAAGGACTCACCGGGGAGCTGTTTTTT. Its protein is CASSYSEGLTGELFF.

This sequence joins TRBV5-1 and TRBJ2-1; 9 nucleotides agree with TRBD1. Germline CDR1 SGHRS, CDR2 YFSETQ. The CDR3 runs to 13 residues. V shed 2 bases, J shed 8 bases, and the junction held 2 bases outside the gene matches. The CDR3: CASSFDRGDEQFF. Written as DNA, the CDR3 is TGCGCCAGCAGCTTTGACAGGGGGGATGAGCAGTTCTTC.

This clone was seen a handful of times. V is TRBV21-1 and J is TRBJ2-2; TRBD2, the table's D call, was not compared with the DNA. TRBV21-1 is a pseudogene segment. The CDR3 runs to 16 residues. In DNA, the CDR3 is TGTGCCAGCAGCAAGGACTCTACTAGTCTTGCTGGGGAGCTGTTTTTT. It translates to CASSKDSTSLAGELFF.

This sequence joins TRBV6-6 and TRBJ2-5, with 7 bases that match TRBD1. This CDR3 has 15 residues. Germline V gene sequence: CDR1 MNHNY, CDR2 SVGAGI (reference sequence). V lost 3 bases, J lost 1 base, and 5 bases stayed unmatched. The CDR3 coding sequence is TGTGCCAGCAGTTATACAGGGGCGAGCCAAGAGACCCAGTACTTC. Translation: CASSYTGASQETQYF.

The chain uses TRBV28 and TRBJ1-4; D is ambiguous. Germline-derived CDR1 and CDR2 are MDHEN and SYDVKM. This CDR3 has 10 amino acids. The germline V and J ends were trimmed by 8 bases and 5 bases, with 3 bases remaining between them. The CDR3 DNA sequence: TGTGCCAGCCAGAATGAAAAACTGTTTTTT. It codes for CASQNEKLFF.

As regards this clone: The same CDR3 also results from other DNA sequences found in this sample. J is TRBJ1-2 and V is TRBV6-5; D unclear. The germline gives CDR1 MNHEY, CDR2 SVGAGI. The CDR3 spans 11 residues. The V end lost 9 bases, the J end lost 4 bases, and 9 bases lay between the germline ends. CDR3 nucleotide sequence: TGTGCCAGTCGGGGATCCTATGGCTACACCTTC. Translating it yields CASRGSYGYTF.

This clone showed up just once. The V call is TRBV2, the J call TRBJ1-5, with 9 nucleotides matching TRBD1. CDR3 size: 14 residues. V shed 6 bases, J shed 6 bases, and the junction held 6 bases outside the gene matches. CDR1 SNHLY and CDR2 FYNNEI come from the germline V gene. The CDR3 DNA follows: TGTGCCAGCAGCCCACAGGGGGCCGGTCAGCCCCAGCATTTT. Translated, it gives CASSPQGAGQPQHF.

The gene calls are TRBV15 and TRBJ2-7, with D perhaps matching TRBD1 (5 bases). This CDR3 is 15 amino acids long. V was clipped by 0 bases and J by 4 bases, with 13 bases between them. Germline CDR1 LNHNV, CDR2 YYDKDF (reference sequence). Here the CDR3 DNA reads TGTGCCACCAGCAGAGATAGGGGCCAGCTTTACGAGCAGTACTTC. Its translation is CATSRDRGQLYEQYF.

The V call is TRBV12-3 or TRBV12-4, the J call TRBJ1-1; D gene ambiguous. The ends were cut back, 5 bases at V and 2 bases at J, with 6 bases in the middle. The CDR3 extends over 12 amino acids. CDR3 region: CASSLFNTEAFF. The CDR3 region has the DNA TGTGCCAGCAGTCTTTTTAACACTGAAGCTTTCTTT.

The chain has TRBV5-1 and TRBJ2-2; a weak D match, TRBD2 (5 bases). V gave up 9 bases and J gave up 2 bases, with 11 bases separating them. Germline V gives CDR1 SGHRS, CDR2 YFSETQ. The CDR3 sequence is 13 residues long. CDR3 sequence (DNA): TGCGCCACCCTAGCAGATAACACCGGGGAGCTGTTTTTT. This sequence encodes CATLADNTGELFF.

In nucleotides, the CDR3 is TGTGCCACCAGTTGGTCAGGGTCATACAATGAGCAGTTCTTC. Its protein is CATSWSGSYNEQFF. The chain uses TRBV24-1 and TRBJ2-1, with D perhaps TRBD1 (5 bases). The germline gives CDR1 KGHDR, CDR2 SFDVKD. Trimming removed 6 bases at V and 4 bases at J, with 12 bases between. This CDR3 has 14 residues.

The chain links TRBV6-5 to TRBJ1-1, with D unresolved. Trimming shortened V by 6 bases and J by 3 bases, and 11 bases separated the two germline ends. The germline V gene encodes CDR1 MNHEY and CDR2 SVGAGI. There are 13 residues in the CDR3. The CDR3 spells CASRGVGDTEAFF. The CDR3 bases are TGTGCCAGCAGGGGAGTTGGGGACACTGAAGCTTTCTTT.

This clone was detected only a few times. This chain links TRBV18 with TRBJ1-1; D is uncertain. Germline CDR1 reads KGHSH; CDR2 reads LQKENI. Deletions cut 1 base from V and 3 bases from J, with 15 bases between. This CDR3 has 16 amino acids. This chain's CDR3 is CASSPLGGGKDTEAFF. The CDR3 DNA reads as TGTGCCAGCTCACCACTCGGCGGAGGGAAAGACACTGAAGCTTTCTTT.

The genes are TRBV11-2 and TRBJ1-1; 9 bases are a match to TRBD1. Per germline, CDR1 SGHAT and CDR2 FQNNGV. V gave up 6 bases and J gave up 9 bases; unmatched junction bases: 14. There are 15 residues in the CDR3. The CDR3 nucleotides are TGTGCCAGCAGGGGGCCCGGGACAGGGTATTCAAAAGCTTTCTTT. Its translation: CASRGPGTGYSKAFF.

The CDR3 coding sequence is TGTGCCAGCAGCTTCTGGCTAGCGGGAGTGGGGGATACGCAGTATTTT. Its protein product is CASSFWLAGVGDTQYF. The V gene is TRBV7-2, the J gene TRBJ2-3, with 10 bases aligning to TRBD2. The CDR3 is 16 residues long. CDR1 is SGHTA, CDR2 FQGNSA, per germline. The ends lost 3 bases at V and 6 bases at J; junction bases unmatched: 9.

This chain uses TRBV27 with TRBJ2-6; tentatively, D is TRBD2 (5 bases). V was pared by 7 bases and J by 0 bases, with 10 bases between. Germline V gives CDR1 MNHEY, CDR2 SMNVEV (reference sequence). CDR3 length equals 15 residues. Written as DNA, the CDR3 is TGTGCCAGCAAATATCGGGACTCTGGGGCCAACGTCCTGACTTTC. Its translation is CASKYRDSGANVLTF.

The J gene is TRBJ1-1, the V gene TRBV9; unclear D gene. The V gene lost 0 bases and the J gene lost 6 bases, with 6 bases spanning the gap. CDR1 SGDLS and CDR2 YYNGEE come from the germline V gene. This CDR3 spans 12 amino acids. The CDR3 loop is CASSVAGAEAFF. The DNA for the CDR3 is TGTGCCAGCAGCGTAGCCGGGGCTGAAGCTTTCTTT.